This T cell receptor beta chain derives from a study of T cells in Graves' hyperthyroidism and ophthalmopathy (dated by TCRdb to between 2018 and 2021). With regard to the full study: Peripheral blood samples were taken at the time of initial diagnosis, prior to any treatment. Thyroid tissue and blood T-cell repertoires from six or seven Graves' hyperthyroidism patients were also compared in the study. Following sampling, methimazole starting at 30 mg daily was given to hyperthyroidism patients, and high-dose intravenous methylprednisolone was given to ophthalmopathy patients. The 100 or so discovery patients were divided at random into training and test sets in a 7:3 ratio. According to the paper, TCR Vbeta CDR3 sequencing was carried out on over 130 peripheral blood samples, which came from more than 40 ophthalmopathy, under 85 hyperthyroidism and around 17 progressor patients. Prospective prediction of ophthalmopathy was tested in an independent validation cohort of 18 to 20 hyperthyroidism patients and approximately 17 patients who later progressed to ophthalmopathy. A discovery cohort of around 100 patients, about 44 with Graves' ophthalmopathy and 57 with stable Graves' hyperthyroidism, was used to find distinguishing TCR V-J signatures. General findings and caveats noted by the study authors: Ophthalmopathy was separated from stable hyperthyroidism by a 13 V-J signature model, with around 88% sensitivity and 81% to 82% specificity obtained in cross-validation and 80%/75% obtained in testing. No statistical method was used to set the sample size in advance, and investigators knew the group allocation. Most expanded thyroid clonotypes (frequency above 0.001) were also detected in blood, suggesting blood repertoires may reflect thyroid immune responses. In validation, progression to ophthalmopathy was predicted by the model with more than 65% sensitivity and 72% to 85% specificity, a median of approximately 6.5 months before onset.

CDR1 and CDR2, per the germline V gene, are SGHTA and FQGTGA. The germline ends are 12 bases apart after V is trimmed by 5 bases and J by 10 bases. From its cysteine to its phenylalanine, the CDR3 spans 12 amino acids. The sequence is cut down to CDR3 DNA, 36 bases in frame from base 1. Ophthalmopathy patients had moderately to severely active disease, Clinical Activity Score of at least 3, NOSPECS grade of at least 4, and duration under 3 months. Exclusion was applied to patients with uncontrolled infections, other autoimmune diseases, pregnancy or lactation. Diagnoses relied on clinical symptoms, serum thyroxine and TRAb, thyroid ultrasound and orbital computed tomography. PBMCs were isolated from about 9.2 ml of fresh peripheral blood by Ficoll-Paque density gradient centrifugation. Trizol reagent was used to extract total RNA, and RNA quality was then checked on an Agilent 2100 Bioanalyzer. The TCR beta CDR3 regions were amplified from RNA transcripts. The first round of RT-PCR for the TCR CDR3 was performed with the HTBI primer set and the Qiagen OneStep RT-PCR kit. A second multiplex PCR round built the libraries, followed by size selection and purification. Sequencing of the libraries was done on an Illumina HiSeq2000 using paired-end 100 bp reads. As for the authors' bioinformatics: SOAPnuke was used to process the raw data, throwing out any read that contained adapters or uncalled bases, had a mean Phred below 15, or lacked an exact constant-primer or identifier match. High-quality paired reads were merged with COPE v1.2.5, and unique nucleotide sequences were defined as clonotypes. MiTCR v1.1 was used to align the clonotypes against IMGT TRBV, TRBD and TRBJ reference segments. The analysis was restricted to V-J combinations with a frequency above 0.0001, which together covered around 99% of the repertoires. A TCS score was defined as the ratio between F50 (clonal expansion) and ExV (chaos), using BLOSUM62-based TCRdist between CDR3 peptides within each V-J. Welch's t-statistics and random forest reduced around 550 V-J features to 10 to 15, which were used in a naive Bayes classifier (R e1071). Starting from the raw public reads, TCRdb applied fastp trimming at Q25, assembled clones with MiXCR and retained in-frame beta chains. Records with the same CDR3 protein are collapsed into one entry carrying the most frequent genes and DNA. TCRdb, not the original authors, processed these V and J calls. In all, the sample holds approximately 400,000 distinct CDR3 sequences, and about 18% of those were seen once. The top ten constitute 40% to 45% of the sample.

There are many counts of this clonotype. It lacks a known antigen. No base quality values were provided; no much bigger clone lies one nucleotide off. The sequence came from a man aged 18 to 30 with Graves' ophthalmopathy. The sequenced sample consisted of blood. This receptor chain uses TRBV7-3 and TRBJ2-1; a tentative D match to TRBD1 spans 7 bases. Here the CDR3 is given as CASSQQGREQFF. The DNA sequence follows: TGTGCCAGCAGCCAACAGGGGAGGGAGCAGTTCTTC.